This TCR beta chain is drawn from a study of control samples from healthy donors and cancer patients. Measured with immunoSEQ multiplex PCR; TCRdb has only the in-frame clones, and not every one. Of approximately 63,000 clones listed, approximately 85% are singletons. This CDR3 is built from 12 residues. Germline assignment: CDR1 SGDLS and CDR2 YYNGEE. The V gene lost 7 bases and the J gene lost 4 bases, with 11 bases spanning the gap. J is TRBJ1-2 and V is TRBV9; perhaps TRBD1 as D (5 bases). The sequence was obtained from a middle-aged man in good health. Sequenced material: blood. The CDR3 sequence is CASSDSSYGYTF. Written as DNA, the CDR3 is TGTGCCAGCTCCGACAGCTCCTATGGCTACACCTTC.